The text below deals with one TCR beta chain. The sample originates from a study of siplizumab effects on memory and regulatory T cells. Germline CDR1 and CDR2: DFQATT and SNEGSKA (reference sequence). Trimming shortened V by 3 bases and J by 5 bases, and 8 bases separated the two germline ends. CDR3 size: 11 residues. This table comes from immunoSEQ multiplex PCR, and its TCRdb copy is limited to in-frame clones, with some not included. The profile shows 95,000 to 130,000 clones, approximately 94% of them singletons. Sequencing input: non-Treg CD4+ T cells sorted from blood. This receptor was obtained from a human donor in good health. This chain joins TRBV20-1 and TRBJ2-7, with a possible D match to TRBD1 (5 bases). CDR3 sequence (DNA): TGCAGTGCTAGTCAGGGAAACGAGCAGTACTTC. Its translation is CSASQGNEQYF.